This TCR beta chain appears in the sequencing data of a study of T cells in Graves' hyperthyroidism and ophthalmopathy. Across the study: Specimen type is peripheral blood, collected at initial diagnosis prior to any treatment.

This clonotype was detected only a few times. With duration under 3 months, ophthalmopathy was active: Clinical Activity Score at least 3, NOSPECS at least 4. Using RNA transcripts as the source, TCR beta CDR3 regions were amplified. RT-PCR in the first round (using the HTBI primer set) targeted the TCR CDR3. A single record per CDR3 protein comes from TCRdb applying MiXCR to the multiplex PCR reads. The sample lists some 550,000 distinct CDR3 sequences, more than 15% seen once, with less than 3.5% in the top ten. The CDR3 covers 20 residues. Between the trimmed V and J ends, which lost 6 bases and 2 bases, there was a span of 29 bases. Germline CDR1 is SEHNR and CDR2 is FQNEAQ (reference sequence).

Sequencing was performed on blood. The sequence derives from a woman aged 40 to 50 with Graves' ophthalmopathy. V gene TRBV7-9 combines with J gene TRBJ1-5, with D possibly being TRBD1 (5 bases). In nucleotides, the CDR3 is TGTGCCAGCAGTCCTGCCCCACTTTGGGACCCCCAATTAGGCAATCAGCCCCAGCATTTT. This translates into CASSPAPLWDPQLGNQPQHF.